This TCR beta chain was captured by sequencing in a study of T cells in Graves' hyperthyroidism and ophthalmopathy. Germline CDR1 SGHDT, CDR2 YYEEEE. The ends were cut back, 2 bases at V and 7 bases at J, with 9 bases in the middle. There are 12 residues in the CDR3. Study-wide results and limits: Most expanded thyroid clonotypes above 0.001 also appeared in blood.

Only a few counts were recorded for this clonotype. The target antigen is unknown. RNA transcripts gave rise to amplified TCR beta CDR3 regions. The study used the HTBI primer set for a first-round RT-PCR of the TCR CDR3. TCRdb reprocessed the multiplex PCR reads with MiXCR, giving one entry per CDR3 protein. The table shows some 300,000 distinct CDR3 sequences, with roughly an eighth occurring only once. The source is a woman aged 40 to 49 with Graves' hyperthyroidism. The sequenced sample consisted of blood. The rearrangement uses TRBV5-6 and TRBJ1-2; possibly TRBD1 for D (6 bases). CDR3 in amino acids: CASSFQGFGYTF. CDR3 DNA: TGTGCCAGCAGCTTTCAGGGGTTTGGCTACACCTTC.